This is a list of T cell receptor beta chains from one sample in a study of cytomegalovirus exposure and HLA in healthy donors. Assay: immunoSEQ multiplex PCR; the TCRdb copy retains only in-frame clones and omits some. The sample yields about 280,000 clones, 80% to 90% seen once. The sample comprised PBMCs. The receptors stem from a woman under 30 in good health and CMV-seronegative. Each CDR3 is given with its conserved first and last residue. A D gene is named only where the DNA matches it firmly. Expanded clones are given a class, and other clones once, few, many or no size at all.

>TRBV7-9|TRBJ1-1|TRBD1|NA
TGTTCCAGCAGCTTTATGGGACAGGGGAACACTGAAGCTTTCTTT
CSSSFMGQGNTEAFF
>TRBV11-2|TRBJ2-7|NA|NA
TGTGCCAGCACCCGAGGCGCGGGGACTCCATACGAGCAGTACTTC
CASTRGAGTPYEQYF
>TRBV11-3|TRBJ1-1|NA|once
TGTGCCAGCAGCTTAGAACAGGCATCGTCAGCTTTCTTT
CASSLEQASSAFF
>TRBV27|TRBJ1-4|TRBD1|NA
TGTGCCAGCAGTTTGACAGGGGAGCGTCTAGAAAAACTGTTTTTT
CASSLTGERLEKLFF
>TRBV20-1|TRBJ2-1|TRBD1|few
TGCAGTGCTCAACAGGGGAATGAGCAGTTCTTC
CSAQQGNEQFF
>TRBV5-6|TRBJ2-2|NA|once
TGTGCCAGCAGCTTCGAGGCAGCCGGGGAGCTGTTTTTT
CASSFEAAGELFF
>TRBV7-2|TRBJ2-5|TRBD2|NA
TGTGCCAGCAGCAACCGACTAGCGTCGGCGGAGACCCAGTACTTC
CASSNRLASAETQYF
>TRBV2|TRBJ1-1|NA|NA
TGTGCCAGCAAAGGAGCTGAAGCTTTCTTT
CASKGAEAFF
>TRBV7-9|TRBJ2-1|NA|NA
TGTGCCAGCAGACCAGTGTGGGCAGAATCCTACAATGAGCAGTTCTTC
CASRPVWAESYNEQFF
>TRBV11-1|TRBJ1-1|TRBD1|NA
TGTGCCAGCAGCTTAGCGGGACAGGTGAACACTGAAGCTTTCTTT
CASSLAGQVNTEAFF
>TRBV7-8|TRBJ1-2|NA|NA
TGTGCCAGCAGCTTAGCGGGGGCAGGGGCCGGCTATGGCTACACCTTC
CASSLAGAGAGYGYTF
>TRBV10-1|TRBJ2-7|NA|NA
TGCGCCAACATCGGCGGGGACCCTTCCTACGAGCAGTACTTC
CANIGGDPSYEQYF
>TRBV2|TRBJ1-4|TRBD1|NA
TGTGCCCTAAAACAGGGGGCAGGTGAAAAACTGTTTTTT
CALKQGAGEKLFF
>TRBV5-1|TRBJ2-2|NA|once
TGCGCCAGCAGGACGACAGGATCCAACACCGGGGAGCTGTTTTTT
CASRTTGSNTGELFF
>TRBV5-1|TRBJ1-1|TRBD1|NA
TGCGCCAGCAGCTTTACAGGACAGGGGCACACTGAAGCTTTCTTT
CASSFTGQGHTEAFF
>TRBV29-1|TRBJ2-5|TRBD1|NA
TGCAGCGTTGGACAGGGTGGAGAGACCCAGTACTTC
CSVGQGGETQYF
>TRBV5-5|TRBJ2-3|NA|NA
TGTGCCAGCATCCCCGTAGGAGGGGCGGGTACGCAGTATTTT
CASIPVGGAGTQYF
>TRBV27|TRBJ2-7|NA|NA
TGTGCCAGCACCCAGGGAGGACAGGCTATCTACGAGCAGTACTTC
CASTQGGQAIYEQYF
>TRBV6-4|TRBJ2-3|NA|NA
TGTGCCAGCAGTGACTCGAGGGGGACAGATACGCAGTATTTT
CASSDSRGTDTQYF
>TRBV2|TRBJ2-1|TRBD2|NA
TGTGCCAGCAGTGCGACTAGCCGTGAGCAGTTCTTC
CASSATSREQFF
>TRBV19|TRBJ2-3|TRBD1|NA
TGTGCCAGTAGTGGGACAGGAGATACGCAGTATTTT
CASSGTGDTQYF
>TRBV12-5|TRBJ2-1|TRBD2|NA
TGTGCTAGTGGTTTAGGGACTAGTATCTACAATGAGCAGTTCTTC
CASGLGTSIYNEQFF
>TRBV9|TRBJ1-1|TRBD1|NA
TGTGCCAGCAGCCCTCCGACAGGGGGAATAAACACTGAAGCTTTCTTT
CASSPPTGGINTEAFF
>TRBV2|TRBJ2-7|TRBD1|NA
TGTGCCAGCACTCGAGGACAGGGGTGGTACGAGCAGTACTTC
CASTRGQGWYEQYF
>TRBV10-1|TRBJ2-1|TRBD2|NA
TGCGCCAGCAGTGAGTCCTTAGCGGGGAATTACAATGAGCAGTTCTTC
CASSESLAGNYNEQFF
>TRBV5-6|TRBJ1-1|TRBD1|NA
TGTGCCAGCAGCAAACTGGACAGGGACAGTCTTGAAGCTTTCTTT
CASSKLDRDSLEAFF
>TRBV7-9|TRBJ1-1|NA|few
TGTGCCAGCAGCTTAGCGAACCCAACTTCGGGCGGAGGAGCTTTCTTT
CASSLANPTSGGGAFF